This paragraph reports one T cell receptor (beta chain). These data are taken from a study of blood T cell repertoires in COVID-19. Profiling relied on immunoSEQ multiplex PCR, and the TCRdb table lists in-frame clones only, not all of them. This sample has approximately 97,000 clones, with roughly 88% found just once. Germline V gene data show CDR1 as GTSNPN and CDR2 as SVGIG (reference sequence). Trimming removed 3 bases at V and 2 bases at J, with 11 bases between. The CDR3 contains 14 residues. The chain couples TRBV30 to TRBJ2-1, with a tentative D call TRBD1 (5 bases). The sequenced sample consisted of peripheral blood. This receptor was taken from a man aged 50-59 years with COVID-19, enrolled during active disease. The CDR3 DNA reads as TGTGCCTGGAGGCAGGGTAACCCCTACAATGAGCAGTTCTTC. Translated, it gives CAWRQGNPYNEQFF.